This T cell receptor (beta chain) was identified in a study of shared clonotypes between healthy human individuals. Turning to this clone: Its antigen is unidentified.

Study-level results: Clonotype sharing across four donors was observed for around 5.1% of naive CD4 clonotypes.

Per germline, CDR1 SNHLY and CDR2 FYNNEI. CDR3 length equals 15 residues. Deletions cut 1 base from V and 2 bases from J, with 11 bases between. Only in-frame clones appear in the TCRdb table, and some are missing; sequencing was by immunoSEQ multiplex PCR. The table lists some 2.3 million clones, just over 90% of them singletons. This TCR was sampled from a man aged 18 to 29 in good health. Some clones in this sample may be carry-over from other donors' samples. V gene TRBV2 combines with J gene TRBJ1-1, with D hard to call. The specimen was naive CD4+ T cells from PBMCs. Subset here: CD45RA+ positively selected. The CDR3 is CASSEEQTRNTEAFF. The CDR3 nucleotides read TGTGCCAGCAGTGAAGAGCAGACACGTAACACTGAAGCTTTCTTT.